One and the same sample provided the 30 T cell receptor beta chains below, sequenced in a study of blood T cell repertoires in COVID-19. The repertoire was sequenced with immunoSEQ multiplex PCR; TCRdb's copy has only in-frame clones and lacks some. The sample has fewer than 250,000 clones, about 83% seen once; the top ten hold approximately 7.4%. Sequenced: peripheral blood. The receptors were gathered from a woman aged 45-59 years with acute or convalescent COVID-19.

The CDR3 here is CASSHDRGRYNEQFF. As DNA, the CDR3 is TGTGCCAGCAGCCACGACAGGGGGCGTTACAATGAGCAGTTCTTC. The chain is built from TRBV6-5 and TRBJ2-1, with 10 bases that match TRBD1. The CDR3 is 15 residues long. The junction had 6 bases not matched to a gene; V was cut back by 6 bases and J by 4 bases. Germline CDR1 and CDR2: MNHEY and SVGAGI.

The chain has TRBV6-2 or TRBV6-3 and TRBJ2-1; TRBD1 might be the D (6 bases). CDR1 and CDR2 (germline): MNHEY, SVGEGT. The CDR3 is made up of 16 amino acids. V lost 0 bases to trimming and J lost 3 bases, with 12 bases between them. The CDR3 coding sequence is TGTGCCAGCAGTTACTCGGGACAAAACCTCTACAATGAGCAGTTCTTC. Translation gives CASSYSGQNLYNEQFF.

The chain couples TRBV2 to TRBJ2-3; D uncertain. Germline V gene sequence: CDR1 SNHLY, CDR2 FYNNEI. Trimming shortened V by 3 bases and J by 4 bases, and 11 bases separated the two germline ends. The CDR3 is made up of 14 amino acids. The chain's CDR3 is CASSDMRRPDTQYF. CDR3 sequence (DNA): TGTGCCAGCAGTGATATGCGGCGACCAGATACGCAGTATTTT. The full variable domain, completed using reference TRBV2 and TRBJ2-3, is EPEVTQTPSHQVTQMGQEVILRCVPISNHLYFYWYRQILGQKVEFLVSFYNNEISEKSEIFDDQFSVERPDGSNFTLKIRSTKLEDSAMYFCASSDMRRPDTQYFGPGTRLTVL.

This chain links TRBV19 with TRBJ2-7; 11 positions match TRBD1. This CDR3 comprises 13 residues. J was trimmed by 6 bases and V by 5 bases; bases with no gene match: 3. Per the germline V gene, CDR1 is LNHDA and CDR2 is SQIVND (reference sequence). CDR3 bases: TGTGCCAGTAGTGGACAGGGGGCGAGCGAGCAGTACTTC. It translates to CASSGQGASEQYF.

This clone was counted once. V and J are TRBV7-2 and TRBJ1-2, with TRBD1 matching 8 bases. V was clipped by 5 bases and J by 7 bases; unmatched bases: 6. CDR1 is SGHTA, CDR2 FQGNSA, per germline. The CDR3 totals 13 residues. The CDR3 sequence is CASSPQDRAGYTF. CDR3 nucleotides: TGTGCCAGCAGCCCGCAGGACAGGGCTGGCTACACCTTC.

In DNA, the CDR3 is TGCAGCGAGTCCCACAGGGGCGCAGGAGATACGCAGTATTTT. Translating gives CSESHRGAGDTQYF. This chain joins TRBV29-1 and TRBJ2-3; 7 nucleotides line up with TRBD1. The CDR3 totals 14 residues. In germline, CDR1 is SQVTM, CDR2 ANQGSEA. V shed 7 bases and J 5 bases; nucleotides not matched to a gene: 12.

The chain joins TRBV9 to TRBJ1-4; 7 bases fit TRBD1. Germline V gene sequence: CDR1 SGDLS, CDR2 YYNGEE. The CDR3 consists of 19 residues. The ends lost 0 bases at V and 0 bases at J; junction bases unmatched: 11. In DNA form, the CDR3 reads TGTGCCAGCAGCGTAGAAGTGGGGGACAGCGTGTCAACTAATGAAAAACTGTTTTTT. It encodes CASSVEVGDSVSTNEKLFF.

The chain joins TRBV7-9 to TRBJ1-3; D is perhaps TRBD1 (5 bases). The V end lost 5 bases, the J end lost 0 bases, and 11 bases lay between the germline ends. The CDR3 extends over 15 amino acids. The germline V gene has CDR1 SEHNR and CDR2 FQNEAQ (reference sequence). CDR3 in amino acids: CASSPQGSSGNTIYF. In nucleotides, the CDR3 is TGTGCCAGCAGCCCCCAGGGCAGCTCTGGAAACACCATATATTTT. Using reference TRBV7-9 and TRBJ1-3 for the parts outside the CDR3, the full variable domain is DTGVSQNPRHKITKRGQNVTFRCDPISEHNRLYWYRQTLGQGPEFLTYFQNEAQLEKSRLLSDRFSAERPKGSFSTLEIQRTEQGDSAMYLCASSPQGSSGNTIYFGEGSWLTVV.

This clone is a singleton in its sample. This chain joins TRBV29-1 and TRBJ2-5; 11 bases are shared with TRBD2. The CDR3 totals 14 residues. The germline CDR1 and CDR2 sequences are SQVTM and ANQGSEA. With V trimmed by 4 bases and J by 5 bases, 6 bases remained unmatched. CDR3 residues: CSVVAGGPWETQYF. The CDR3 region has the DNA TGCAGCGTTGTAGCGGGGGGGCCGTGGGAGACCCAGTACTTC.

The chain links TRBV3-1 (or the pseudogene TRBV3-2) to TRBJ2-1, with 10 bases identical to TRBD2. The CDR3 runs to 16 residues. From germline, CDR1 is LGHDT and CDR2 YNNKEL (reference sequence). V dropped 0 bases and J dropped 4; count of bases not matched to a gene: 3. CDR3 bases: TGTGCCAGCAGCCAAGATCTACTAGCGGGATACAATGAGCAGTTCTTC. Encoded protein: CASSQDLLAGYNEQFF.

The gene calls are TRBV5-4 and TRBJ1-2, with D possibly being TRBD1 (5 bases). The CDR3 runs 17 residues. Germline V gene sequence: CDR1 SGHNT, CDR2 YYREEE (reference sequence). The V and J ends lost 5 bases and 0 bases respectively, with 20 bases between them. CDR3 sequence reads: CASSPVPSQAPNYGYTF. In nucleotides, the CDR3 is TGTGCCAGCAGTCCCGTCCCATCACAGGCTCCTAACTATGGCTACACCTTC.

The chain links TRBV4-1 to TRBJ1-1; no clear D. The CDR3 runs to 14 residues. Trimming removed 4 bases at V and 0 bases at J, with 9 bases between. CDR1 is MGHRA and CDR2 is YSYEKL in the germline V gene. CDR3 DNA: TGCGCCAGCAGCCGTACACAGCTGAACACTGAAGCTTTCTTT. Translating it yields CASSRTQLNTEAFF.

The CDR3 region has the DNA TGCGCCAGCAGCTTGGCAATCAGAGGGAGCTCCTATAATTCACCCCTCCACTTT. Its translation is CASSLAIRGSSYNSPLHF. The rearrangement links TRBV5-1 to TRBJ1-6, with no clear D. Germline CDR1 SGHRS, CDR2 YFSETQ. This CDR3 has 18 residues. Trimming left V 0 bases short and J 0 bases short, with 13 bases between.

The DNA of the CDR3 is TGTGCCAGCAGCCGCTCCCCCGGGTCTCCCTATGGCTACACCTTC. This translates into CASSRSPGSPYGYTF. The chain couples TRBV6-5 to TRBJ1-2; D is ambiguous. Trimming stripped 6 bases from V and 4 bases from J, with 18 bases between. This CDR3 has 15 residues. CDR1 is MNHEY, CDR2 SVGAGI, per germline.

V usage is TRBV27 and J usage is TRBJ2-3; possible D gene TRBD2, 5 bases. The V gene lost 6 bases and the J gene lost 5 bases, with 9 bases spanning the gap. The CDR3 totals 12 residues. CDR1 and CDR2 from the germline V gene are MNHEY and SMNVEV (reference sequence). The CDR3, as DNA: TGTGCCAGCAGCCCTGAGGGAGATACGCAGTATTTT. This translates into CASSPEGDTQYF.

The chain is built from TRBV5-1 and TRBJ1-3, with a weak D call TRBD1 (6 bases). Germline-derived CDR1 and CDR2 are SGHRS and YFSETQ. CDR3 length equals 14 residues. V was cut by 4 bases and J by 0 bases, with 8 bases left in between. The CDR3: CASSPGVSGNTIYF. CDR3 DNA sequence: TGCGCCAGCAGCCCAGGGGTCTCTGGAAACACCATATATTTT.

This chain joins TRBV28 and TRBJ1-2; 7 bases are a match to TRBD1. V shed 6 bases and J 4 bases; nucleotides not matched to a gene: 8. This CDR3 spans 14 amino acids. Per germline, CDR1 MDHEN and CDR2 SYDVKM. The CDR3 here is CASSQGQRPYGYTF. The CDR3 bases are TGTGCCAGCAGCCAGGGACAGCGCCCCTATGGCTACACCTTC.

The chain uses TRBV5-1 and TRBJ1-2, with TRBD1 identical over 9 bases. CDR1 and CDR2 (germline): SGHRS, YFSETQ. The CDR3 totals 15 residues. Germline trimming cut 4 bases from V and 5 bases from J; bases unmatched to any gene: 9. The CDR3 reads CASSISTGTGYGYTF. The CDR3 DNA sequence: TGCGCCAGCAGCATCAGCACCGGGACAGGGTATGGCTACACCTTC.

The chain employs TRBV28 and TRBJ2-5, with 8 bases fitting TRBD2. Germline CDR1 is MDHEN and CDR2 is SYDVKM. Losses at the gene ends were 4 bases for V and 2 bases for J; bases not matched to a gene: 9. This CDR3 is 16 amino acids long. This CDR3 is CASSSSGSGNQETQYF. Here the CDR3 DNA reads TGTGCCAGCAGTTCGAGCGGGAGCGGGAATCAAGAGACCCAGTACTTC.

The chain uses TRBV5-1 and TRBJ2-2, with TRBD2 identical over 15 bases. The CDR3 length is 16 residues. The V and J ends lost 4 bases and 6 bases, in that order; junction bases with no gene match: 4. The germline V gene encodes CDR1 SGHRS and CDR2 YFSETQ. CDR3 in amino acids: CASSDGLAGGAGELFF. The CDR3 nucleotides read TGCGCCAGCAGCGACGGACTAGCGGGAGGGGCCGGGGAGCTGTTTTTT.

CDR3 sequence reads: CASSFIFGVANQPQHF. The CDR3 DNA reads TGTGCCAGCAGTTTCATCTTCGGGGTGGCCAATCAGCCCCAGCATTTT. The rearrangement uses TRBV28 and TRBJ1-5; no reliable D call. Germline-derived CDR1 and CDR2 are MDHEN and SYDVKM. The ends were cut back, 3 bases at V and 3 bases at J, with 15 bases in the middle. This CDR3 region has 16 residues.

This clone was seen a few times. The CDR3 is CASSWGLALLAKNIQYF. As DNA, the CDR3 is TGTGCCAGCAGTTGGGGACTAGCGTTACTAGCCAAAAACATTCAGTACTTC. This chain joins TRBV6-2 or TRBV6-3 and TRBJ2-4; 10 bases are shared with TRBD2. The CDR3 contains 17 residues. Germline V lookup: CDR1 MNHEY, CDR2 SVGEGT. V dropped 4 bases and J dropped 0; count of bases not matched to a gene: 6.

This chain joins TRBV19 and TRBJ1-2; D unclear. In germline, CDR1 is LNHDA, CDR2 SQIVND (reference sequence). V lost 5 bases and J lost 1, with 8 bases in between. The CDR3 extends over 13 amino acids. The CDR3 reads CASSVQSNYGYTF. CDR3 in DNA: TGTGCCAGTAGTGTACAGAGTAACTATGGCTACACCTTC.

The chain employs TRBV19 and TRBJ1-4; D remains unclear. CDR1 and CDR2 from the germline V gene are LNHDA and SQIVND (reference sequence). Trimming took 3 bases from V and 3 from J, leaving 8 bases between them. The CDR3 spans 14 residues. The CDR3 is CASSIEGANEKLFF. The CDR3 DNA reads as TGTGCCAGTAGTATCGAGGGAGCTAATGAAAAACTGTTTTTT.

CDR3 coding DNA: TGCGCCAGCAGTGAGTCGTCCGGGGTTAGTCATGGCTACACCTTC. Its translation is CASSESSGVSHGYTF. The chain uses TRBV10-1 and TRBJ1-2; D not resolved. Per germline, CDR1 WNHNN and CDR2 SYGVQD (reference sequence). The V end lost 0 bases, the J end lost 6 bases, and 14 bases lay between the germline ends. The CDR3 totals 15 residues.

This chain uses TRBV16 with TRBJ2-3; unclear D gene. The CDR3 has 14 residues. The V end lost 4 bases, the J end lost 2 bases, and 10 bases lay between the germline ends. CDR1 is KGHSY, CDR2 FQNENV, per germline. The CDR3 here is CASSRREPTDTQYF. The CDR3 DNA is TGTGCCAGCAGCCGTAGAGAACCCACAGATACGCAGTATTTT.

This clone was seen only once. The chain uses TRBV7-5 and TRBJ1-3. TRBV7-5 is a listed pseudogene. The CDR3 covers 14 residues. The CDR3 bases are TGTGCCAGAAGCCGCCGGGATTCTGGAAACACCATATATTTT. Its protein product is CARSRRDSGNTIYF.

V usage is TRBV7-3 and J usage is TRBJ2-3, with D maybe TRBD2 (5 bases). The CDR3 loop spans 14 amino acids. CDR1 SGHTA and CDR2 FQGTGA come from the germline V gene. V dropped 2 bases and J dropped 2 bases, with 8 bases sitting between them. Here the CDR3 reads CASSLSLATDTQYF. The CDR3, as DNA: TGTGCCAGCAGCTTATCCCTAGCCACAGATACGCAGTATTTT.

This clone was seen at least ten times. V usage is TRBV4-2 and J usage is TRBJ2-2, with 7 nucleotides matching TRBD1. The germline CDR1 and CDR2 sequences are LGHNA and YNFKEQ. Losses at the gene ends were 1 base for V and 5 bases for J; bases not matched to a gene: 7. CDR3 length equals 16 residues. Here the CDR3 DNA reads TGTGCCAGCAGCCAAGGAGGGCCAGGGGGAACCGGGGAGCTGTTTTTT. Translating gives CASSQGGPGGTGELFF.

The chain combines TRBV28 with TRBJ2-2; D is undetermined. V was cut by 6 bases and J by 7 bases, with 6 bases left in between. Germline lookup yields CDR1 MDHEN and CDR2 SYDVKM. The CDR3 consists of 11 residues. DNA for the CDR3: TGTGCCAGCAGCCGCGGCGGGGAGCTGTTTTTT. Translation: CASSRGGELFF.